This T cell receptor beta chain derives from a study of glioma-infiltrating T cells. This clonotype was recorded at least ten times. Its matching antigen is unknown. Study observations and caveats: Patients with low tissue-blood divergence carried a signature set of shared blood CDR3 motifs. Tissue and blood shared very few CDR3 sequences.

The iRepertoire nested amplicon-rescue multiplex PCR amplified TCR alpha and beta CDR3s from RNA. TCRdb reanalysed the multiplex PCR reads using MiXCR and keeps one entry per CDR3 protein. The sample carries about 380,000 distinct CDR3 sequences, roughly two fifths recorded once. CDR1 is MNHEY and CDR2 is SVGAGI in the germline V gene. V gave up 2 bases and J gave up 10 bases, with 12 bases separating them. This CDR3 is 13 amino acids long. The sequenced sample was glioma tissue, nonneoplastic brain tissue, or PBMCs (not recorded which). V and J are TRBV6-5 and TRBJ2-1, with no clear D. This TCR derives from a human donor with low-grade glioma or glioblastoma, undergoing nonglioma brain surgery, or in good health (not recorded which). For the CDR3, the DNA is TGTGCCAGCAGTTACGGATATAGCACCGAGCAGTTCTTC. Its protein product is CASSYGYSTEQFF.